The T cell receptor beta chain under discussion was sequenced for a study of control samples from healthy donors and cancer patients. Assay: immunoSEQ multiplex PCR; the TCRdb copy retains only in-frame clones and omits some. The sample consists of 120,000 to 150,000 clones, more than 80% of them appearing once. V dropped 4 bases and J dropped 4; count of bases not matched to a gene: 5. The CDR3 has 15 residues. The germline V gene encodes CDR1 SGHTA and CDR2 FQGTGA. The sample comprised blood. The rearrangement links TRBV7-3 to TRBJ2-3, with TRBD2 matching over 10 bases. The TCR comes from a man younger than 30 in good health. The CDR3 region has the DNA TGTGCCAGCAGCTCCAGCGGGGGGGCGGCAGATACGCAGTATTTT. It is translated as CASSSSGGAADTQYF.